This is a list of T cell receptor beta chains from one sample in a study of T cell responses to AZD1222 COVID-19 vaccine. Profiled with immunoSEQ multiplex PCR; TCRdb holds only in-frame clones, not every one. The sample records 140,000 to 150,000 clones, over 80% being singletons. The sequencing used peripheral blood, collected on day 0 of MenACWY control vaccination. The source is an adult in good health. Each CDR3 is given without its conserved first and last residue. Only part of the rows carry a size: once, few, many, or a class if the clone is expanded.

v_call: TRBV3-1/TRBV3-2; clone_size: .; cdr3_length: 12; cdr3_aa: ASRGYRETTPLH
v_call: TRBV5-1; clone_size: few; cdr3_length: 9; cdr3_aa: ASRANYGYT
v_call: TRBV11-2; clone_size: .; cdr3_length: 13; cdr3_aa: ASSLLLGNTGELF
v_call: TRBV19; clone_size: .; cdr3_length: 13; cdr3_aa: ASSAHRGQAYEQY
v_call: TRBV4-2; clone_size: .; cdr3_length: 14; cdr3_aa: ASSQEVGRGSYEQY
v_call: TRBV10-3; clone_size: .; cdr3_length: 9; cdr3_aa: AIRGGGELF
v_call: TRBV5-5; clone_size: .; cdr3_length: 11; cdr3_aa: ASSVKDNYGYT
v_call: TRBV6-2/TRBV6-3; clone_size: .; cdr3_length: 13; cdr3_aa: ASSTTDRGADTQY
v_call: TRBV7-2; clone_size: .; cdr3_length: 12; cdr3_aa: ASSLGFMNTEAF
v_call: TRBV2; clone_size: few; cdr3_length: 9; cdr3_aa: ASSVWVWAF
v_call: TRBV5-1; clone_size: .; cdr3_length: 13; cdr3_aa: ASSLVSDRDSPLH
v_call: TRBV15; clone_size: .; cdr3_length: 14; cdr3_aa: ATSRLRGISNQPQH
v_call: TRBV9; clone_size: .; cdr3_length: 15; cdr3_aa: ASSVEGESSYNSPLH
v_call: TRBV18; clone_size: .; cdr3_length: 12; cdr3_aa: ASSPAGMNTEAF